Presented here are 16 T cell receptor beta chains from one specimen sequenced in a study of OX40 agonist ivuxolimab in advanced cancers. Sequencing was performed with immunoSEQ multiplex PCR; in TCRdb, only in-frame clones are kept and a portion is missing. Of fewer than 30,000 clones listed, around 87% were seen once; the top ten hold 15% to 25%. The sequencing used CD4+ or CD8+ T cells sorted from blood, collected in a trial of the OX40 agonist ivuxolimab. These receptors were collected from an adult with an advanced solid tumor such as melanoma, head and neck, liver or kidney cancer.

The chain has TRBV10-1 and TRBJ2-7; TRBD2 aligns across 13 bases. Germline CDR1 and CDR2: WNHNN and SYGVQD (reference sequence). V shed 3 bases, J shed 2 bases, and the junction held 1 base outside the gene matches. The CDR3 runs 15 residues. CDR3 residues: CASSDGLAGAYEQYF. Here the CDR3 DNA reads TGCGCCAGCAGTGACGGACTAGCGGGGGCCTACGAGCAGTACTTC.

This chain links TRBV6-5 with TRBJ2-5, with D possibly matching TRBD1 (6 bases). Germline V gene sequence: CDR1 MNHEY, CDR2 SVGAGI. Deletions cut 6 bases from V and 2 bases from J, with 13 bases between. This CDR3 is 14 amino acids long. The CDR3 nucleotides are TGTGCCAGCAGCGACACAGGGTATCAAGAGACCCAGTACTTC. Translation gives CASSDTGYQETQYF.

By frequency in the sample, this clone is medium-sized. CDR3: CASSLEQGRNQPQHF. The CDR3 bases are TGTGCCAGCAGCTTGGAACAGGGGCGTAATCAGCCCCAGCATTTT. The J gene is TRBJ1-5, the V gene TRBV5-8; 7 nucleotides agree with TRBD1. With V trimmed by 0 bases and J by 4 bases, 4 bases remained unmatched. Germline CDR1 SGHTS, CDR2 YDEGEE. The CDR3 has 15 amino acids.

The rearrangement uses TRBV6-5 and TRBJ2-7; a weak D match, TRBD2 (5 bases). Germline V gene sequence: CDR1 MNHEY, CDR2 SVGAGI. The CDR3 totals 13 residues. The V gene lost 4 bases and the J gene lost 7 bases, with 14 bases spanning the gap. The CDR3 DNA follows: TGTGCCAGCAGTTTCGCAATATCGGGGGAGCAGTACTTC. Translated, it gives CASSFAISGEQYF.

This clone is a singleton in its sample. Mismatch with germline at one junction end may stem from a read error. The CDR3 spells CASSPGEDPSYNEQFF. In DNA form, the CDR3 reads TGTGCTAGCAGCCCCGGGGAGGATCCTTCCTACAATGAGCAGTTCTTC. The chain couples TRBV7-7 to TRBJ2-1; weak D call: TRBD2 (6 bases). CDR3 size: 16 residues. Per the germline V gene, CDR1 is SSHAT and CDR2 is FNYEAQ (reference sequence).

This clone has more than one count but fewer than ten. The chain carries TRBV28 and TRBJ1-2, with 9 bases identical to TRBD1. V lost 1 base to trimming and J lost 5 bases; unmatched junction nucleotides: 11. This CDR3 has 17 residues. Germline loops: CDR1 MDHEN, CDR2 SYDVKM. The CDR3 nucleotides read TGTGCCAGCAGTTTATTTGAAGGGACAGGGAAGGGGTATGGCTACACCTTC. Its translation is CASSLFEGTGKGYGYTF.

This clone showed up just once. V gene TRBV7-2 combines with J gene TRBJ2-7; TRBD2 matches at 10 bases. V shed 3 bases, J shed 2 bases, and the junction held 4 bases outside the gene matches. The CDR3 runs 15 residues. From germline, CDR1 is SGHTA and CDR2 FQGNSA. CDR3 nucleotides: TGTGCCAGCAGCTTTCTAGCGGGAGTGACCTACGAGCAGTACTTC. Its translation: CASSFLAGVTYEQYF.

The chain is built from TRBV7-9 and TRBJ2-1, with 10 bases lining up with TRBD2. CDR3 length: 15 amino acids. Germline CDR1 reads SEHNR; CDR2 reads FQNEAQ (reference sequence). The V segment lost 5 bases and the J segment 7 bases; nucleotides outside the gene matches: 8. The CDR3 DNA follows: TGTGCCAGCAGCGGTACTAGCGGGAAGTGGAATGAGCAGTTCTTC. Translated, it gives CASSGTSGKWNEQFF.

This chain links TRBV10-2 with TRBJ2-3; tentatively, D is TRBD2 (6 bases). Germline values: CDR1 WSHSY, CDR2 SAAADI. Trimming cost V 6 bases and J 1 base, with 20 bases left between them. This CDR3 is 17 amino acids long. The DNA for the CDR3 is TGCGCCAGCAGCCTCCGGGAGCCTTGGGCGCGCACAGATACGCAGTATTTT. Translating gives CASSLREPWARTDTQYF.

The chain uses TRBV2 and TRBJ2-1; TRBD2 matches 9 bases. V was pared by 5 bases and J by 0 bases, with 8 bases of the junction left unmatched. Per germline, CDR1 SNHLY and CDR2 FYNNEI. The CDR3 extends over 17 amino acids. CDR3 protein: CASSTPTSGTSYNEQFF. The CDR3 nucleotides read TGTGCCAGCAGTACCCCGACTAGCGGCACCTCCTACAATGAGCAGTTCTTC. Filled out from reference TRBV2 and TRBJ2-1, the complete variable domain reads EPEVTQTPSHQVTQMGQEVILRCVPISNHLYFYWYRQILGQKVEFLVSFYNNEISEKSEIFDDQFSVERPDGSNFTLKIRSTKLEDSAMYFCASSTPTSGTSYNEQFFGPGTRLTVL.

The V call is TRBV7-9, the J call TRBJ2-7; no definite D call. The CDR3 extends over 11 amino acids. Trimming left V 6 bases short and J 3 bases short, with 6 bases between. Germline loops: CDR1 SEHNR, CDR2 FQNEAQ (reference sequence). CDR3 DNA sequence: TGTGCCAGCAGGAATATCTACGAGCAGTACTTC. Protein: CASRNIYEQYF.

The gene calls are TRBV5-4 and TRBJ1-1; 11 nucleotides line up with TRBD1. The CDR3 extends over 16 amino acids. Germline V gives CDR1 SGHNT, CDR2 YYREEE (reference sequence). V gave up 4 bases and J gave up 1 base; unmatched junction bases: 6. Here the CDR3 DNA reads TGTGCCAGCAGCAAACTGGGACAGGGGGAGAACACTGAAGCTTTCTTT. Amino acid sequence: CASSKLGQGENTEAFF.

The chain is built from TRBV18 and TRBJ1-3, with D perhaps TRBD1 (6 bases). The CDR3 consists of 15 residues. CDR1 is KGHSH, CDR2 LQKENI, per germline. V lost 2 bases and J 0 bases, leaving 8 bases between the germline ends. CDR3 in amino acids: CASSPGGASGNTIYF. CDR3 coding DNA: TGTGCCAGCTCACCAGGGGGCGCCTCTGGAAACACCATATATTTT.

The J gene is TRBJ1-2, the V gene TRBV28, with a weak D call TRBD1 (5 bases). V was clipped by 5 bases and J by 4 bases, with 11 bases between them. The CDR3 runs 13 residues. Germline values: CDR1 MDHEN, CDR2 SYDVKM. CDR3 sequence (DNA): TGTGCCAGCAGTCCAACAGGATCCTATGGCTACACCTTC. This translates into CASSPTGSYGYTF.

The chain carries TRBV27 and TRBJ1-5; D gene ambiguous. CDR1 and CDR2 (germline): MNHEY, SMNVEV (reference sequence). The V and J ends lost 5 bases and 3 bases respectively, with 8 bases between them. The CDR3 length is 13 residues. CDR3 in DNA: TGTGCCAGCAGTCCCCGGGCCAATCAGCCCCAGCATTTT. Amino acid sequence: CASSPRANQPQHF.

The V call is TRBV7-6, the J call TRBJ2-7, with D perhaps being TRBD1 or TRBD2 (7 bases each). The CDR3 contains 15 residues. Germline V gene lookup returns CDR1 SGHVS and CDR2 FNYEAQ. Trimming took 3 bases from V and 2 from J, leaving 14 bases between them. As DNA, the CDR3 is TGTGCCAGCAGCTTTGGGGGGGGACAGCCCTACGAGCAGTACTTC. Translated, it gives CASSFGGGQPYEQYF.